This T cell receptor (beta chain) originates from a study of post-analysis software for immune sequencing data. TCR beta libraries were prepared from cDNA with unique molecular identifiers. TCRdb fed the PCR reads into MiXCR, producing one record per CDR3 protein. The data show about 200,000 distinct CDR3 sequences, 29% seen once. Whole-study results and caveats: Comparison of patients with controls showed roughly five TRBV segments more frequent in patients, TRBV5-6, TRBV5-1 and TRBV20-1 among them.

The CDR3 runs to 15 residues. Germline CDR1 reads MNHEY; CDR2 reads SVGAGI. The V gene end was trimmed by 4 bases and the J gene end by 4 bases; junction bases not matched to a gene: 5. This clonotype was observed at least ten times. Antigen unknown. This chain links TRBV6-5 with TRBJ2-1, with 9 bases fitting TRBD2. The sample consisted of blood. This TCR was sampled from a girl aged 2 to 17 with multiple sclerosis. CDR3 protein: CASSSSGEGYNEQFF. The CDR3 nucleotides read TGTGCCAGCAGTTCTAGCGGGGAAGGGTACAATGAGCAGTTCTTC.